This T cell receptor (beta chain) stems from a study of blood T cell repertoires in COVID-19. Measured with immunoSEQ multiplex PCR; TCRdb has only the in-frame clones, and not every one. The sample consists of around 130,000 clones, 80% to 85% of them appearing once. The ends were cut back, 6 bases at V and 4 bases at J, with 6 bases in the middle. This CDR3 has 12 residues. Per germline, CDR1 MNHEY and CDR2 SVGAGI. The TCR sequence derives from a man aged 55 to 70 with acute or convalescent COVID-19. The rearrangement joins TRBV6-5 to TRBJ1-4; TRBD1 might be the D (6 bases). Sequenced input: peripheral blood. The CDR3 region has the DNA TGTGCCAGCAGACAGGGTAATGAAAAACTGTTTTTT. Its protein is CASRQGNEKLFF.